This entry lists 9 T cell receptor beta chains sequenced from one sample in a study of T cell clonality in common variable immunodeficiency. Study-wide points: Fewer deletions and N-nucleotide insertions were reportedly seen in common variable immunodeficiency TCR beta sequences.

No antigens are known for them. TCRdb keeps only in-frame clones here, not all; method: immunoSEQ multiplex PCR. The data show just over 25,000 clones, with none appearing a single time. The sequenced sample was peripheral blood mononuclear cells. Every receptor here comes from a human donor with common variable immunodeficiency.

This clone was detected only a few times. The read terminates 3 residues ahead of where the CDR3 ends, so the germline J gene completes it. J is TRBJ2-1 and V is TRBV7-8; D perhaps matches TRBD2 (5 bases). The CDR3 is 14 residues long. Germline V gene sequence: CDR1 SGHVS, CDR2 FQNEAQ. Trimming took off 8 bases at V and 0 bases at J, with 11 bases between the two ends. CDR3: CASHGVSSYNEQFF. The DNA read from the CDR3 is TGTGCCAGCCACGGGGTGAGCTCCTACAATGAG.

This clone was observed a handful of times. The CDR3 goes on 3 residues after the read ends, and that part is filled in from the germline J gene. The same CDR3 can be traced to other DNA sequences in this sample. The chain uses TRBV2 and TRBJ2-5, with a tentative D call TRBD2 (5 bases). Trimming removed 9 bases from V and 5 bases from J, with 10 bases in between. Germline assignment: CDR1 SNHLY and CDR2 FYNNEI. The CDR3 consists of 11 residues. CDR3 residues: CASLPGETQYF. The CDR3 bases that were read are TGTGCCAGTCTTCCGGGGGAGACC.

This clone was detected many times. The CDR3 is cut off 3 residues early in the read; its end comes from the germline J gene. The V and J genes are TRBV2 and TRBJ2-1, with TRBD1 matching 8 bases. V was pared by 10 bases and J by 9 bases, with 11 bases of the junction left unmatched. This CDR3 has 13 amino acids. Germline CDR1 is SNHLY and CDR2 is FYNNEI. The sequenced part of the CDR3 DNA is TGTGCCACCCGGACAGGGAAGGAAGGTGAG. Its protein is CATRTGKEGE. The whole CDR3 sequence reads CATRTGKEGEQFF.

This clone was seen ten or more times. Sequencing ends 3 residues short of the CDR3 end; the germline J gene provides the rest. This chain connects TRBV2 to TRBJ2-7; possibly TRBD2 for D (6 bases). The CDR3 spans 14 residues. Germline V gene data show CDR1 as SNHLY and CDR2 as FYNNEI. The germline V and J ends were trimmed by 4 bases and 4 bases, with 14 bases remaining between them. The CDR3 reads CASSGAAGGYEQYF. CDR3 DNA, as far as it was read: TGTGCCAGCAGTGGGGCAGCGGGCGGGTACGAG.

A remark on this clone: The CDR3 extends 3 residues past the end of the read, so its final part is completed from the germline J gene. The rearrangement uses TRBV5-1 and TRBJ2-5, with 9 bases matching TRBD1. Germline-derived CDR1 and CDR2 are SGHRS and YFSETQ. Trimming took 2 bases from V and 3 from J; bases not matched to a gene: 5. CDR3 length equals 15 residues. The DNA read from the CDR3 is TGCGCCAGCAGCTTCGGACAGGGGTCGAAAGAGACC. Its protein product is CASSFGQGSKET. The whole CDR3 is CASSFGQGSKETQYF.

As concerns this clone: Other DNA sequences in this specimen translate into the identical CDR3. The sequenced part of the CDR3 DNA is TGCGCCAGCAGCCCGGGACAGGGGGCTTTTTACGAG. Encoded protein: CASSPGQGAFYE. The full CDR3 is CASSPGQGAFYEQYF. V and J are TRBV5-1 and TRBJ2-7; the match to TRBD1 covers 12 bases. The read stops 3 residues short of the end of the CDR3; the missing end is completed from the germline J gene. Trimming at V came to 4 bases and at J to 4 bases, leaving 6 bases not matched to a gene. This CDR3 comprises 15 residues. Per germline, CDR1 SGHRS and CDR2 YFSETQ.

At least ten counts were recorded for this clone. Read sequence stops 3 residues before the CDR3 end, and the germline J gene provides the missing end. The rearrangement links TRBV5-6 to TRBJ2-7; TRBD2 aligns across 9 bases. Germline V gene data show CDR1 as SGHDT and CDR2 as YYEEEE. V shed 4 bases and J 5 bases; nucleotides not matched to a gene: 10. The CDR3 has 15 amino acids. Here the CDR3 reads CASSPPVGGRDEQYF. The DNA read from the CDR3 is TGTGCCAGCAGCCCCCCAGTAGGCGGGAGGGACGAG.

On this clone: With the read ending 3 residues before the CDR3 end, the germline J gene is used to fill in that end. The chain couples TRBV2 to TRBJ1-2; the D is unclear. The germline gives CDR1 SNHLY, CDR2 FYNNEI. This CDR3 is built from 13 residues. V was cut by 5 bases and J by 5 bases, with 12 bases left in between. Incomplete CDR3 DNA: TGTGCCAGCAGTCCCATCGGGGATTATGGC. Translating it yields CASSPIGDYG. The whole CDR3 region reads CASSPIGDYGYTF.

This clone was counted many times. The CDR3 end is not reached by the read, which stops 3 residues before it; the germline J gene fills it in. This chain links TRBV10-3 with TRBJ1-1; D is undetermined. Trimming pared 4 bases from V and 3 bases from J, leaving 15 bases between. Germline CDR1 ENHRY, CDR2 SYGVKD. This CDR3 region has 15 residues. CDR3 DNA, as far as it was read: TGTGCCATCAGTGGGATCGACCTGAGGGACACTGAA. The encoded protein is CAISGIDLRDTE. The entire CDR3 sequence reads CAISGIDLRDTEAFF.